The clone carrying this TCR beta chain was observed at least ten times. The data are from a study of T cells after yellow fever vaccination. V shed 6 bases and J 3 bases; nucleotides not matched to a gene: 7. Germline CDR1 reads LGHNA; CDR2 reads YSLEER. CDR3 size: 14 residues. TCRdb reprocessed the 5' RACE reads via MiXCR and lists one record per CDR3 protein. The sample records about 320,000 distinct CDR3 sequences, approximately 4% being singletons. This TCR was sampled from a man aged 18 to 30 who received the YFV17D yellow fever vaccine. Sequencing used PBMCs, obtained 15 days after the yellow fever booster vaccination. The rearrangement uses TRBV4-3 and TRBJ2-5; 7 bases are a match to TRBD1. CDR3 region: CASSPGQKEETQYF. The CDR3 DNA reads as TGCGCCAGCAGTCCGGGACAGAAGGAAGAGACCCAGTACTTC.